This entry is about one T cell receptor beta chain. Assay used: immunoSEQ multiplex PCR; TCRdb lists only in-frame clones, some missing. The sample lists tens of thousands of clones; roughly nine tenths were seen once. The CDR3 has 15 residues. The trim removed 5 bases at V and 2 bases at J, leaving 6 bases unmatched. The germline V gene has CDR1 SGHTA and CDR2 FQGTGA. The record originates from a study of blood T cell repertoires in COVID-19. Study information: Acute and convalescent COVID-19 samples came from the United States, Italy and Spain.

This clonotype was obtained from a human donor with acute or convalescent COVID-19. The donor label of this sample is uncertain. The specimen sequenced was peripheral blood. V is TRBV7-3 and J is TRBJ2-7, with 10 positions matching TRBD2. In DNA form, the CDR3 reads TGTGCCAGCAGCCCCCTAGCGGGGGCTCCCTACGAGCAGTACTTC. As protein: CASSPLAGAPYEQYF. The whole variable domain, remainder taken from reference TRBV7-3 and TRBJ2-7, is GAGVSQTPSNKVTEKGKYVELRCDPISGHTALYWYRQSLGQGPEFLIYFQGTGAADDSGLPNDRFFAVRPEGSVSTLKIQRTERGDSAVYLCASSPLAGAPYEQYFGPGTRLTVT.